These T cell receptor beta chains were read from a single sample in a study of cytomegalovirus exposure and HLA in healthy donors. TCRdb's table, derived via immunoSEQ multiplex PCR, lists solely in-frame clones and lacks some. The data contain around 58,000 clones, under 85% of them singletons. Sequences were obtained from PBMCs. The receptor source for this set is a male donor in good health and CMV-seropositive. CDR3s include the opening cysteine and the closing phenylalanine or tryptophan. A D gene is named only where the DNA matches it firmly. Clone size is not always given. Where it is, it says once, few, many or a class for expanded clones.

size,V,D,J,CDR3,DNA
once,TRBV5-5,NA,TRBJ1-1,CASSLARQGGLGTEAFF,TGTGCCAGCAGCTTGGCCCGTCAGGGTGGGTTAGGCACTGAAGCTTTCTTT
NA,TRBV5-1,TRBD1,TRBJ1-4,CASSLGTGLIDANEKLFF,TGCGCCAGCAGCTTGGGGACAGGGCTTATAGATGCTAATGAAAAACTGTTTTTT
NA,TRBV27,TRBD1,TRBJ1-2,CASRGQGRFSYGYTF,TGTGCCAGTAGGGGACAGGGGCGATTCAGCTATGGCTACACCTTC
NA,TRBV11-1,NA,TRBJ2-5,CASSYVPGLQETQYF,TGTGCCAGCAGCTATGTACCGGGACTGCAAGAGACCCAGTACTTC
few,TRBV30,NA,TRBJ1-1,CAWSKGMGNTEAFF,TGTGCCTGGAGCAAGGGGATGGGGAACACTGAAGCTTTCTTT
NA,TRBV9,NA,TRBJ2-3,CASSAAGSGVNTDTQYF,TGTGCCAGCAGCGCTGCCGGGAGTGGGGTGAACACAGATACGCAGTATTTT
NA,TRBV4-2,NA,TRBJ2-1,CASSQVLAARDEQFF,TGTGCCAGCAGCCAAGTCCTAGCAGCGAGGGATGAGCAGTTCTTC
NA,TRBV5-4,TRBD1,TRBJ1-1,CASSLEQGWMWTEAFF,TGTGCCAGCAGCTTGGAACAGGGGTGGATGTGGACTGAAGCTTTCTTT
NA,TRBV9,NA,TRBJ2-1,CASSTRQDNEQFF,TGTGCCAGCAGCACTCGACAGGACAATGAGCAGTTCTTC
NA,TRBV7-2,NA,TRBJ1-5,CASSARGSNQPQHF,TGTGCCAGCAGCGCCCGCGGGAGCAATCAGCCCCAGCATTTT
once,TRBV29-1,TRBD1,TRBJ2-7,CSVLDRVSSYEQYF,TGCAGCGTTCTGGACAGGGTAAGCTCCTACGAGCAGTACTTC
NA,TRBV29-1,NA,TRBJ2-1,CSVDAGHHSYNEQFF,TGCAGCGTTGATGCGGGGCACCACTCCTACAATGAGCAGTTCTTC
NA,TRBV5-4,NA,TRBJ1-1,CASSFRTGNTEAFF,TGTGCCAGCAGCTTCAGAACGGGAAACACTGAAGCTTTCTTT
NA,TRBV18,NA,TRBJ2-7,CASSAGVTVGYEQYF,TGTGCCAGCTCCGCAGGGGTGACAGTAGGCTACGAGCAGTACTTC
few,TRBV4-1,TRBD1,TRBJ1-4,CASSQNLGQAGFATNEKLFF,TGCGCCAGCAGCCAGAATTTAGGACAGGCGGGTTTTGCAACTAATGAAAAACTGTTTTTT
NA,TRBV5-8,NA,TRBJ1-4,CASSPSGLRPLTTNEKLFF,TGTGCCAGCAGCCCCTCGGGACTGCGGCCCTTAACAACTAATGAAAAACTGTTTTTT
NA,TRBV11-2,NA,TRBJ2-1,CASSLRVSSYNEQFF,TGTGCCAGCAGCTTAAGAGTGAGCTCCTACAATGAGCAGTTCTTC
NA,TRBV2,NA,TRBJ2-3,CASSAFVRDTQYF,TGTGCCAGCAGTGCGTTTGTCCGGGATACGCAGTATTTT
NA,TRBV7-3,TRBD2,TRBJ2-5,CASSSTSGGAGTQYF,TGTGCCAGCAGCTCGACTAGCGGGGGGGCTGGAACCCAGTACTTC
NA,TRBV9,NA,TRBJ2-3,CASSVWYASSTDTQYF,TGTGCCAGCAGCGTATGGTACGCTAGCAGCACAGATACGCAGTATTTT
NA,TRBV28,NA,TRBJ1-1,CASSFPFVNTEAFF,TGTGCCAGCAGTTTCCCCTTTGTGAACACTGAAGCTTTCTTT
NA,TRBV28,NA,TRBJ1-1,CASTVTVGGNTEAFF,TGTGCCAGCACAGTGACAGTTGGTGGGAACACTGAAGCTTTCTTT
NA,TRBV4-3,TRBD1,TRBJ2-3,CASSQENRGRSDTQYF,TGCGCCAGCAGCCAAGAAAACAGGGGGCGGTCAGATACGCAGTATTTT
NA,TRBV5-1,NA,TRBJ2-7,CASSLKAGDTYEQYF,TGCGCCAGCAGCTTGAAAGCAGGGGATACCTACGAGCAGTACTTC